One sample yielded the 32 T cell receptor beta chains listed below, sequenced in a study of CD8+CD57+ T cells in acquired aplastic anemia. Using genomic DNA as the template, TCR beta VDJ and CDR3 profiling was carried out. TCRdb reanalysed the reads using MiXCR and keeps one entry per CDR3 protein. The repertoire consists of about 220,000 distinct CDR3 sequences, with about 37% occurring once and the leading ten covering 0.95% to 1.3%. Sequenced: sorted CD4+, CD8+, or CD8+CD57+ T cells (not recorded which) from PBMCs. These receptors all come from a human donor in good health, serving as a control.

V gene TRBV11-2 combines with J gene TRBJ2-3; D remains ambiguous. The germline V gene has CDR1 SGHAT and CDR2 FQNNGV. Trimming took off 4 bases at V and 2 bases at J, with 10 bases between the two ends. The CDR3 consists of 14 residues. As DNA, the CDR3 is TGTGCCAGCAGCTCCGAGCTTCCCACAGATACGCAGTATTTT. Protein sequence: CASSSELPTDTQYF.

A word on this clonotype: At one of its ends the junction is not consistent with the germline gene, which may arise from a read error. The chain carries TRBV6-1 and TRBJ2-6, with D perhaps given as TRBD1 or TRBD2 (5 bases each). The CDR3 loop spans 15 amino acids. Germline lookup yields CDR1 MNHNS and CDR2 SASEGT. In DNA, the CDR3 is TGTGCCAGCAATGAGAGAGGGCCTGGGGCCAACGTCCCGACTTTC. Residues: CASNERGPGANVPTF.

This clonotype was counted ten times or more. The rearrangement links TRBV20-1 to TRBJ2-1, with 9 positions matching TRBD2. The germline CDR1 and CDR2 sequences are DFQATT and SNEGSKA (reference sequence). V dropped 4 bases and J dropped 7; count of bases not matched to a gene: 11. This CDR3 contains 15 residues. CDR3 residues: CSATASGKALNEQFF. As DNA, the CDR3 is TGCAGTGCTACCGCTAGCGGGAAGGCGTTAAATGAGCAGTTCTTC.

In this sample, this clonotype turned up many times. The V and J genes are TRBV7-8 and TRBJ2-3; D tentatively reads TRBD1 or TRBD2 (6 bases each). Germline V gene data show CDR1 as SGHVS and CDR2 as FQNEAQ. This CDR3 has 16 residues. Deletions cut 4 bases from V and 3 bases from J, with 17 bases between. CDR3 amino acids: CASSYGRGRTTDTQYF. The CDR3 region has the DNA TGTGCCAGCAGCTACGGTCGGGGGCGAACGACAGATACGCAGTATTTT.

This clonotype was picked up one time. CDR3: CASSLGSGSIFVLRTGELFF. As DNA, the CDR3 is TGTGCCAGCAGCTTAGGTAGCGGGAGCATTTTCGTGTTAAGGACCGGGGAGCTGTTTTTT. The chain joins TRBV11-1 to TRBJ2-2; the match to TRBD2 covers 9 bases. This CDR3 is built from 20 residues. The germline gives CDR1 SGHAT, CDR2 FQDESV (reference sequence). V lost 1 base, J lost 5 bases, and 17 bases stayed unmatched.

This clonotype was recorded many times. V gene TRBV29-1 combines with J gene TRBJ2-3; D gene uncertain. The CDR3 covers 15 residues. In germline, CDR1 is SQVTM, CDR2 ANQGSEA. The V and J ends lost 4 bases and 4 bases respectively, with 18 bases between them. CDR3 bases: TGCAGCGTTGTTCCGGAGCACTCGAGAGCAGATACGCAGTATTTT. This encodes CSVVPEHSRADTQYF.

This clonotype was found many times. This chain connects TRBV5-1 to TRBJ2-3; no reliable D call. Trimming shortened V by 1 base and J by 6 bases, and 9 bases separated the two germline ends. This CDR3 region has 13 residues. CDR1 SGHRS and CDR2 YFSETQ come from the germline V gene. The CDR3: CASSLQWGDTQYF. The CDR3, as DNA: TGCGCCAGCAGCTTGCAGTGGGGTGATACGCAGTATTTT.

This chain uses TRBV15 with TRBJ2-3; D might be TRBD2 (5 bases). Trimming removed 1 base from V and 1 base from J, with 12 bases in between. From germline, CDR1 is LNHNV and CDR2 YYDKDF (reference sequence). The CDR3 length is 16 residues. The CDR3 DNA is TGTGCCACCAGCAGAGGAGGGCTCCCGGGCACAGATACGCAGTATTTT. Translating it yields CATSRGGLPGTDTQYF.

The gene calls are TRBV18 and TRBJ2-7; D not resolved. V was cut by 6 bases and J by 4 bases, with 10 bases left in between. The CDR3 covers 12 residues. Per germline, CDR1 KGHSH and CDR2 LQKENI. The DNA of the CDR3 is TGTGCCAGCTCGGATGCATCTTACGAGCAGTACTTC. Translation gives CASSDASYEQYF.

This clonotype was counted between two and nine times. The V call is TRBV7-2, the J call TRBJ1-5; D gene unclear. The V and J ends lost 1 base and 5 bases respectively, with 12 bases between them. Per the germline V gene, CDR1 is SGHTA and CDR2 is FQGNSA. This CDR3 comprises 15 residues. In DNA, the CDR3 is TGTACCAGCAGCTTAGTTTCCGGCAGCCATCAGCCCCAGCATTTT. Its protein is CTSSLVSGSHQPQHF.

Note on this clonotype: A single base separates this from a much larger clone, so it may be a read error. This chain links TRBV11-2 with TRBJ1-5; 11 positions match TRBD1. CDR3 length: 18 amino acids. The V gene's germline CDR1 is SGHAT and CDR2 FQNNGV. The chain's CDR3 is CAGSYKGQGAVGNQPQHF. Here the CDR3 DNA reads TGTGCCGGCAGCTACAAAGGACAGGGGGCGGTTGGCAATCAGCCCCAGCATTTT.

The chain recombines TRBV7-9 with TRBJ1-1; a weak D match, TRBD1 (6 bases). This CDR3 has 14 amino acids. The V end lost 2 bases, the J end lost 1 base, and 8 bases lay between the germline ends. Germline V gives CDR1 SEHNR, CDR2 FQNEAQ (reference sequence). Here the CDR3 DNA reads TGTGCCAGCAGCTTACAGGGGAGGAACACTGAAGCTTTCTTT. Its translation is CASSLQGRNTEAFF. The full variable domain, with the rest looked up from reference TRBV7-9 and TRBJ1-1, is DTGVSQNPRHKITKRGQNVTFRCDPISEHNRLYWYRQTLGQGPEFLTYFQNEAQLEKSRLLSDRFSAERPKGSFSTLEIQRTEQGDSAMYLCASSLQGRNTEAFFGQGTRLTVV.

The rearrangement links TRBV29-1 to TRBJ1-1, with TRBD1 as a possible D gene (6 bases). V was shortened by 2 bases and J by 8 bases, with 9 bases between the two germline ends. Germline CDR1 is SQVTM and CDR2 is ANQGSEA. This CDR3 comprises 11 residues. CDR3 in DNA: TGCAGCGTTGAATTTGGGGGCGAAGCTTTCTTT. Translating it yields CSVEFGGEAFF.

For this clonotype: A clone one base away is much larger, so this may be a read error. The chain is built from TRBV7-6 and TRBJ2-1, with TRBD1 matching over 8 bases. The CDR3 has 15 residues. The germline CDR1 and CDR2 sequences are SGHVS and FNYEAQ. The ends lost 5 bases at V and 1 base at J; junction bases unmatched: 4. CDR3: CASSPRQGSYNEQFF. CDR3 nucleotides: TGTGCCAGCAGCCCTCGACAGGGGTCCTACAATGAGCAGTTCTTC.

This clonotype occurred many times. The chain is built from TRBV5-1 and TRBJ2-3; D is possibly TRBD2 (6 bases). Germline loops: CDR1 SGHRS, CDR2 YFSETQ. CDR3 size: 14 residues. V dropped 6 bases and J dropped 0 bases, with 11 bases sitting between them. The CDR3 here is CASNGGDSTDTQYF. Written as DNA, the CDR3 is TGCGCCAGCAACGGAGGGGACAGCACAGATACGCAGTATTTT.

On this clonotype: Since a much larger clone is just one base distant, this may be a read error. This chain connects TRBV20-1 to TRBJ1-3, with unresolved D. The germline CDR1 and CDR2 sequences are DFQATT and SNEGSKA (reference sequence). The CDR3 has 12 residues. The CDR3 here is CGARSSGNTIYF. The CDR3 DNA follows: TGCGGTGCTAGGAGTTCTGGAAACACCATATATTTT.

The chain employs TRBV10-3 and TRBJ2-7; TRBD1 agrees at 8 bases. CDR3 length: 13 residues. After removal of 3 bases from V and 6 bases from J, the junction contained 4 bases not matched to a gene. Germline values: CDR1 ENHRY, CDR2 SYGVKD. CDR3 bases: TGTGCCATCAGTGATAGCAGGGGGCTCGAGCAGTACTTC. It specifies CAISDSRGLEQYF.

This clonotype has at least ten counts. CDR3 sequence reads: CSARDPVGNYGYTF. CDR3 coding DNA: TGCAGTGCTAGAGATCCGGTGGGGAACTATGGCTACACCTTC. This chain links TRBV20-1 with TRBJ1-2; D is uncertain. Between the trimmed V and J ends, which lost 0 bases and 2 bases, there was a span of 10 bases. Germline V CDR1 and CDR2: DFQATT, SNEGSKA (reference sequence). CDR3 length: 14 residues.

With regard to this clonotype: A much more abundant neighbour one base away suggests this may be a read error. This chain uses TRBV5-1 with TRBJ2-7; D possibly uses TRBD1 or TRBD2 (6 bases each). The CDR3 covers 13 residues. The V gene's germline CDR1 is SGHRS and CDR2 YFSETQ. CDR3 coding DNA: TGCGCCAGCAGCCCCGGGGGCTCCTGCGAGCAGTACTTC. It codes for CASSPGGSCEQYF.

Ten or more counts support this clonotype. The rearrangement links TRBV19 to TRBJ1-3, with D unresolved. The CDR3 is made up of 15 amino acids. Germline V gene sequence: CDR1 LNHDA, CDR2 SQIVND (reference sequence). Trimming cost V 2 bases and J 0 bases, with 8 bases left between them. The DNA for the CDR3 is TGTGCCAGTAGTATAAACTCTTACTCTGGAAACACCATATATTTT. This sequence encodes CASSINSYSGNTIYF.

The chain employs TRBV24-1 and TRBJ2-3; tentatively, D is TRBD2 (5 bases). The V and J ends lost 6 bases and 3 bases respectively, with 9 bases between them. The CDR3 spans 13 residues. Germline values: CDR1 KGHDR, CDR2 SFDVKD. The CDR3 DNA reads TGTGCCACCAGTTTGCCGGGGACAGATACGCAGTATTTT. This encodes CATSLPGTDTQYF.

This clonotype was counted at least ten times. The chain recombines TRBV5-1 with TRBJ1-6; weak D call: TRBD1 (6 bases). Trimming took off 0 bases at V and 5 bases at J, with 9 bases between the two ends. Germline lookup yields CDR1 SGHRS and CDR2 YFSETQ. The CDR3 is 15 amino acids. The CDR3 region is CASSLGGGDNSPLHF. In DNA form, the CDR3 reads TGCGCCAGCAGCTTGGGGGGGGGCGATAATTCACCCCTCCACTTT.

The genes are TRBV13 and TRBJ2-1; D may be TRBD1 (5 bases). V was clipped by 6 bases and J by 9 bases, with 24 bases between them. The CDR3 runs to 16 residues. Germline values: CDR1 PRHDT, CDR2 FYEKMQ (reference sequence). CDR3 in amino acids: CASSRISDRQPCEQFF. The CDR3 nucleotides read TGTGCCAGCAGTCGGATAAGCGACAGACAGCCTTGTGAGCAGTTCTTC.

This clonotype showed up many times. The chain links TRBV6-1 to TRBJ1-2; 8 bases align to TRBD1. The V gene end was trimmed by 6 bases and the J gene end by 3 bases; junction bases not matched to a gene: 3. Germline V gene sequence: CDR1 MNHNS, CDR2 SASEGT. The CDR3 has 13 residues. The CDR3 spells CASRAGQDYGYTF. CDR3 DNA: TGTGCCAGCAGAGCGGGACAGGACTATGGCTACACCTTC.

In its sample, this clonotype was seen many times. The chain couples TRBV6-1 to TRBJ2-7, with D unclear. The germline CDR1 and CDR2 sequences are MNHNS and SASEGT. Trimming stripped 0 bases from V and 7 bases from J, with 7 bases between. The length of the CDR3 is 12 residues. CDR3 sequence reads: CASSEARWEQYF. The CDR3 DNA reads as TGTGCCAGCAGTGAAGCGCGGTGGGAGCAGTACTTC.

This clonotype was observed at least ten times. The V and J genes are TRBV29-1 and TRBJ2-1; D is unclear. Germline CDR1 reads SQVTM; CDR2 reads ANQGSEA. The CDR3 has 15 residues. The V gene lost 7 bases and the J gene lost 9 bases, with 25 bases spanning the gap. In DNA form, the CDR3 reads TGCAGCGCCAACGGTAGAACTGATGCCTTGAGTGAGCAGTTCTTC. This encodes CSANGRTDALSEQFF.

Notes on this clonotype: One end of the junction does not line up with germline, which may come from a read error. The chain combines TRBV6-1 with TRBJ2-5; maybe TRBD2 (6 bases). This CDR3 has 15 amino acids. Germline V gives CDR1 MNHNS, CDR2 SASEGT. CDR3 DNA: TGTGCCGGCAGTGAACTATCGACTAGGAAAGAGACCCAGTACTTC. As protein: CAGSELSTRKETQYF.

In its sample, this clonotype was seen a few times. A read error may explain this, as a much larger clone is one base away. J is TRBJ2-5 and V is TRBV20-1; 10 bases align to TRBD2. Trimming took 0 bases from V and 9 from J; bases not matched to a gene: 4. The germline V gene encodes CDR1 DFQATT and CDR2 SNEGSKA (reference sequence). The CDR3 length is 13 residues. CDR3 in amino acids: CSARDRLAGAQYF. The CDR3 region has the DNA TGCAGTGCTAGAGATAGGCTAGCGGGGGCCCAGTACTTC.

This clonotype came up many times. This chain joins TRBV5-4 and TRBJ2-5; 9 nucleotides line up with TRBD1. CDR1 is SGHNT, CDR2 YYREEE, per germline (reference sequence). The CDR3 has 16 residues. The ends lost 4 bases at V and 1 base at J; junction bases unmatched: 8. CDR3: CASSLDRTGAQETQYF. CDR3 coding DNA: TGTGCCAGCAGCCTTGATAGGACAGGGGCCCAAGAGACCCAGTACTTC.

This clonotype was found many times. CDR3 DNA: TGTGCCAGCAGCTTTCAGGGAAATTTAGATTCACCCCTCCACTTT. It translates to CASSFQGNLDSPLHF. J is TRBJ1-6 and V is TRBV7-2, with a possible D match to TRBD1 (5 bases). The CDR3 is 15 residues long. The germline V and J ends were trimmed by 3 bases and 8 bases, with 14 bases remaining between them. In germline, CDR1 is SGHTA, CDR2 FQGNSA.

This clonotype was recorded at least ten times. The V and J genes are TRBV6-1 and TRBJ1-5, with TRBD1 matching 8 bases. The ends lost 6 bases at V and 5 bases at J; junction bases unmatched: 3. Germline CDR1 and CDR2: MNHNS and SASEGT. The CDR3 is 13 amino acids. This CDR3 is CASRSQGDQPQHF. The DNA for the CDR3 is TGTGCCAGCAGATCACAGGGGGATCAGCCCCAGCATTTT.

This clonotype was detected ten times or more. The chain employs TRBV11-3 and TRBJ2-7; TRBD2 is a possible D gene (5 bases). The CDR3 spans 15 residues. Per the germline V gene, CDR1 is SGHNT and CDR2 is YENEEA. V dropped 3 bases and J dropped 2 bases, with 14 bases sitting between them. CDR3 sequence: CASSLGSSSTYEQYF. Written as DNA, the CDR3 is TGTGCCAGCAGCTTGGGGAGCAGTTCAACCTACGAGCAGTACTTC. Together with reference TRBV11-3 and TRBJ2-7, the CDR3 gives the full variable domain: EAGVVQSPRYKIIEKKQPVAFWCNPISGHNTLYWYLQNLGQGPELLIRYENEEAVDDSQLPKDRFSAERLKGVDSTLKIQPAELGDSAVYLCASSLGSSSTYEQYFGPGTRLTVT.